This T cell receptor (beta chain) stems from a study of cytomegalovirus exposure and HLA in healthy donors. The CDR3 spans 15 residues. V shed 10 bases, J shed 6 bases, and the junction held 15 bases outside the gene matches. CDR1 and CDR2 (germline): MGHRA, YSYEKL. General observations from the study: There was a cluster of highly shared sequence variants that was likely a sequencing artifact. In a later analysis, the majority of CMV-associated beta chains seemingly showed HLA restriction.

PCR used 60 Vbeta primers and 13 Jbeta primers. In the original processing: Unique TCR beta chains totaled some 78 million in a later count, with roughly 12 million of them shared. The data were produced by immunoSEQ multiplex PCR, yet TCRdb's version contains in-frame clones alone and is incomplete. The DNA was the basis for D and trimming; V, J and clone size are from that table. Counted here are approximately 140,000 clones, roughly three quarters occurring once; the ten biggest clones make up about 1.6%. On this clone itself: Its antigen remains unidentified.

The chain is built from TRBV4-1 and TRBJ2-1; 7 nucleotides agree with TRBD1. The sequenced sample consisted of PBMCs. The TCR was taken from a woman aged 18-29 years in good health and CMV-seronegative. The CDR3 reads CATSGDSAAVNEQFF. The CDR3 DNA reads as TGCGCCACCTCCGGGGACAGTGCGGCGGTCAATGAGCAGTTCTTC.